This T cell receptor beta chain was found in a study of human T cells and chemical hapten exposure. Across the study: Patch tests delivered 0.01% DPC to the upper back and were evaluated at 6 days. Recorded diagnoses among the mostly female patients were alopecia areata, totalis or universalis. Small differences in pooled library volume mainly drove the variation in TCR yields per sample.

Time point noted: patch test 1, 2 weeks after DPC sensitization. As for treatment: therapeutic diphenylcyclopropenone sensitization with weekly scalp DPC. CDR1 SGHVS and CDR2 FQNEAQ come from the germline V gene. The V segment lost 8 bases and the J segment 4 bases; nucleotides outside the gene matches: 8. The CDR3 has 13 residues. As handled by the study authors: Counts of TCRs in each sample centred on a median of about 96,000 and extended from about 20,000 to 690,000. In TCRdb, the RACE reads were re-called with MiXCR into one record per CDR3 protein. In this record, the V and J calls reflect TCRdb's handling and not the investigators' own analysis. The sample has 100,000 to 150,000 distinct CDR3 sequences, roughly an eighth seen once; the top ten hold 0.9% to 0.95%.

This clonotype originated in a man aged 18 to 29 with alopecia areata. Some clones in this sample may be carry-over from other donors' samples. This chain uses TRBV7-8 with TRBJ2-7; TRBD1 matches at 7 bases. Sequenced material: whole blood, taken in connection with sensitization to the hapten diphenylcyclopropenone (DPC). In DNA, the CDR3 is TGTGCCAGCGCCTGGGACAGCTATTACGAGCAGTACTTC. Amino acid sequence: CASAWDSYYEQYF.